These T cell receptor beta chains were read from a single sample in a study of CD8+CD57+ T cells in acquired aplastic anemia. MiXCR was run by TCRdb on the reads, yielding one entry per CDR3 protein. The sample records about 400,000 distinct CDR3 sequences, 55% to 75% being singletons. The sample taken for sequencing was sorted CD4+, CD8+, or CD8+CD57+ T cells (not recorded which) from PBMCs. The receptors shown here come from a human donor in good health, serving as a control. CDR3s include the opening cysteine and the closing phenylalanine or tryptophan. The D gene is left open where the match is weak. Some rows mark clone size as missing; the rest say once, few, many or name a class of expanded clone.

>TRBJ2-7|TRBV10-1|NA|NA
CATSDRSNAYEQYF
TGCGCCACCAGTGACAGATCCAACGCCTACGAGCAGTACTTC
>TRBJ1-2|TRBV9|NA|once
CASSVADRNYGYTF
TGTGCCAGCAGTGTGGCCGACAGGAACTATGGCTACACCTTC
>TRBJ1-2|TRBV15|NA|NA
CASSWDRGARYGYTF
TGCGCCAGCAGCTGGGACCGGGGAGCCAGGTATGGCTACACCTTC
>TRBJ2-1|TRBV7-2|NA|NA
CASSLSGQQETQYFF
TGTGCCAGCAGCTTAAGCGGCCAGCAAGAGACTCAGTACTTCTTC
>TRBJ2-5|TRBV11-1|TRBD2|NA
CASSPASGRAETQYF
TGTGCCAGCAGCCCAGCTAGCGGACGGGCGGAGACCCAGTACTTC
>TRBJ1-1|TRBV29-1|NA|NA
CSVDRNMNTEAFF
TGCAGCGTTGACAGGAACATGAACACTGAAGCTTTCTTT
>TRBJ2-7|TRBV5-1|TRBD2|NA
CASSPGGQGCEQYF
TGCGCCAGCAGCCCGGGAGGGCAGGGGTGCGAGCAGTACTTC
>TRBJ1-2|TRBV4-2|TRBD1|NA
CASSQDRGTGLGYTF
TGTGCCAGCAGCCAAGATCGGGGGACAGGGTTAGGCTACACCTTC
>TRBJ1-2|TRBV2|NA|NA
CASIQAGLPLIAYGYTF
TGTGCCAGCATTCAGGCAGGGTTACCGTTAATCGCCTATGGCTACACCTTC
>TRBJ1-2|TRBV10-1|NA|once
CAISESYGYTF
TGTGCCATCAGTGAGAGCTATGGCTACACCTTC
>TRBJ1-6|TRBV9|NA|NA
CASSLRPESNQPLHF
TGTGCCAGCAGCCTCCGACCCGAAAGCAATCAGCCCCTCCACTTT
>TRBJ2-4|TRBV19|TRBD1|NA
CASSTPDRGNRNAQFF
TGTGCCAGTAGTACTCCCGACAGGGGGAACAGAAACGCTCAATTTTTC
>TRBJ2-1|TRBV24-1|NA|NA
CATSVHDEQFF
TGTGCCACCAGTGTCCATGATGAGCAGTTCTTC
>TRBJ2-7|TRBV20-1|NA|once
CSARGGPRPKQYF
TGCAGTGCTAGAGGGGGGCCGCGCCCTAAGCAGTACTTC
>TRBJ2-1|TRBV6-5|TRBD1|few
CASSYREPGQGSNEQFF
TGTGCCAGCAGTTACAGGGAACCGGGACAGGGCTCCAATGAGCAGTTCTTC
>TRBJ2-3|TRBV7-2|TRBD2|NA
CASSLARGATPHFF
TGTGCCAGCAGCTTAGCGCGGGGGGCAACTCCGCATTTTTTT
>TRBJ2-5|TRBV7-3|NA|NA
CASSERIQETQYF
TGTGCCAGCAGCGAGCGGATACAAGAGACCCAGTACTTC
>TRBJ2-7|TRBV12-3/TRBV12-4|NA|NA
CASSLTGTSVYEQYF
TGTGCCAGCAGTTTGACCGGGACATCTGTATACGAGCAGTACTTC
>TRBJ2-5|TRBV20-1|NA|NA
CSARAGRTDKTQYF
TGCAGTGCTAGGGCCGGTCGGACAGATAAGACCCAGTACTTC
>TRBJ2-1|TRBV7-3|NA|many
CASSPRRGMRDEQFF
TGTGCCAGCAGCCCTAGAAGGGGGATGAGGGATGAGCAGTTCTTC
>TRBJ2-7|TRBV20-1|NA|once
CSASRRLNTQYF
TGCAGTGCCTCCAGGCGCCTGAACACGCAGTACTTC
>TRBJ1-2|TRBV6-5|NA|NA
CAIKPVYGYTF
TGTGCCATCAAGCCGGTCTATGGCTACACCTTC
>TRBJ1-4|TRBV10-1|NA|NA
CASSEWGGEKLFF
TGCGCCAGCAGTGAGTGGGGAGGGGAAAAACTGTTTTTT
>TRBJ2-7|TRBV7-9|TRBD1|many
CASSLRDRGSEQYF
TGTGCCAGCAGCCTCCGGGACAGGGGGTCCGAGCAGTACTTC
>TRBJ2-3|TRBV7-3|NA|NA
CASSPGQRTEALYF
TGTGCCAGCAGCCCCGGACAGCGGACTGAAGCGCTCTATTTT
>TRBJ2-3|TRBV7-2|NA|once
CASSLANGRTDKPYF
TGTGCCAGCAGCTTAGCTAACGGGCGCACTGACAAGCCGTATTTT
>TRBJ2-3|TRBV6-6|TRBD2|many
CASSYSILAGGTDTQYF
TGTGCCAGCAGTTACTCGATCCTAGCGGGGGGGACAGATACGCAGTATTTT
>TRBJ2-1|TRBV7-9|TRBD2|NA
CASRPSGGPLYNEQFF
TGTGCCAGCAGACCTAGCGGGGGGCCTCTATACAATGAGCAGTTCTTC
>TRBJ2-3|TRBV9|NA|NA
CASSSDATDDQYF
TGTGCCAGCAGCTCCGATGCCACAGATGATCAGTATTTT
>TRBJ1-4|TRBV7-9|NA|NA
CASSLSGPAGEKLFF
TGTGCCAGCAGCTTATCGGGGCCCGCTGGTGAAAAACTGTTTTTT
>TRBJ2-1|TRBV7-2|TRBD2|NA
CASSLRTSGYEQFF
TGTGCCAGCAGCCTCAGGACTAGCGGCTACGAGCAGTTCTTC
>TRBJ1-4|TRBV7-9|NA|NA
CASSPERGNLKLFF
TGTGCCAGCAGCCCCGAGCGGGGGAACTTGAAACTGTTTTTT
>TRBJ1-2|TRBV6-1|NA|many
CASSPTAYGYTF
TGTGCCAGCAGCCCGACAGCCTATGGCTACACCTTC
>TRBJ1-1|TRBV15|TRBD1|NA
CATIRPGQRNTEAFF
TGTGCCACCATAAGACCGGGACAGCGGAACACTGAAGCTTTCTTT
>TRBJ2-1|TRBV29-1|NA|NA
CSVADEGTQFF
TGCAGCGTTGCGGACGAGGGCACCCAGTTCTTC
>TRBJ2-7|TRBV7-6|NA|NA
CASSARSGLHHEQYF
TGTGCCAGCAGTGCTCGCTCGGGACTCCATCACGAGCAGTACTTC
>TRBJ1-1|TRBV6-2/TRBV6-3|NA|many
CASVGWTEAFF
TGTGCCAGCGTGGGTTGGACTGAAGCTTTCTTT
>TRBJ2-7|TRBV11-2|NA|NA
CASSPRGGKAYEQYF
TGTGCCAGCAGCCCCAGGGGAGGAAAAGCCTACGAGCAGTACTTC
>TRBJ2-1|TRBV12-3/TRBV12-4|NA|few
CASSSGGRAWEGEQFF
TGTGCCAGCAGTTCTGGGGGGCGGGCGTGGGAGGGGGAGCAGTTCTTC
>TRBJ1-2|TRBV4-1|NA|few
CASSQDSLGDYGYTF
TGCGCCAGCAGCCAAGATTCCCTCGGTGACTATGGCTACACCTTC
>TRBJ2-7|TRBV2|NA|many
CASSESGEQYF
TGTGCCAGCAGTGAATCGGGAGAGCAGTACTTC
>TRBJ1-6|TRBV4-1|NA|NA
CASSPRLEAPLHF
TGCGCCAGCAGCCCCCGGTTAGAAGCACCCCTCCACTTT
>TRBJ2-1|TRBV24-1|NA|NA
CATSDPNTEQFF
TGTGCCACCAGTGATCCGAATACTGAGCAGTTCTTC
>TRBJ2-1|TRBV10-3|NA|few
CASSEVGLDYNEQFF
TGTGCCAGCAGTGAAGTAGGACTGGATTACAATGAGCAGTTCTTC
>TRBJ2-2|TRBV4-1|TRBD2|many
CASSQASGVAGRGELFF
TGCGCCAGCAGCCAGGCTAGCGGGGTCGCTGGGCGCGGGGAGCTGTTTTTT
>TRBJ2-5|TRBV19|TRBD1|many
CASSPGQGIETQYF
TGTGCCAGTAGTCCCGGACAGGGGATCGAGACCCAGTACTTC
>TRBJ2-1|TRBV7-9|NA|NA
CASSLARGPVSYTFF
TGTGCCAGCAGCTTAGCCCGGGGTCCGGTGAGCTACACCTTCTTC
>TRBJ1-3|TRBV30|NA|NA
CAWSSGNTIYF
TGTGCCTGGAGTTCGGGGAACACCATATATTTT
>TRBJ2-7|TRBV2|TRBD2|few
CASTRLAGFNEQYF
TGTGCCAGCACTCGACTAGCGGGGTTCAACGAGCAGTACTTC
>TRBJ1-3|TRBV5-1|NA|many
CASSPTFDSGNTIYF
TGCGCCAGCAGCCCGACCTTCGACTCTGGAAACACCATATATTTT
>TRBJ2-2|TRBV7-2|NA|NA
CASSRQRRITGELFF
TGTGCCAGCAGCCGTCAACGTCGTATAACCGGCGAGCTGTTTTTT
>TRBJ2-3|TRBV12-3/TRBV12-4|TRBD2|NA
CASRAGTSGADTQYF
TGTGCCAGCAGAGCCGGGACTAGCGGTGCAGATACGCAGTATTTT
>TRBJ2-5|TRBV20-1|NA|NA
CSVDTATTYF
TGCAGCGTTGATACAGCAACGACGTACTTC
>TRBJ2-7|TRBV27|NA|many
CASSPSDWNFYEQYF
TGTGCCAGCAGCCCCTCGGACTGGAACTTCTACGAGCAGTACTTC